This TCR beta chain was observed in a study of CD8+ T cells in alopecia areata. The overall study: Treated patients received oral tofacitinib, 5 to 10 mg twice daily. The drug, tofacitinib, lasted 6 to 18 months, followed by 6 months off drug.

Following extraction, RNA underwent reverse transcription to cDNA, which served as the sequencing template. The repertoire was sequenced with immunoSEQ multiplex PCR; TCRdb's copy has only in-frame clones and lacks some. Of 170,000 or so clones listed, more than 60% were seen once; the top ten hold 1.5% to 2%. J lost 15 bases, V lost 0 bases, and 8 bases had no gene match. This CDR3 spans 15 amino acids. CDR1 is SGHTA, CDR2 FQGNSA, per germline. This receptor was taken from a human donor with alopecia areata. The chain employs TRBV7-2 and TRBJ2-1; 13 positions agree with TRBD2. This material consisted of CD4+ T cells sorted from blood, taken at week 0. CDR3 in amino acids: CASSLAGTSGEPGFF. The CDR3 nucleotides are TGTGCCAGCAGCTTAGCCGGGACTAGCGGGGAACCCGGGTTCTTC.